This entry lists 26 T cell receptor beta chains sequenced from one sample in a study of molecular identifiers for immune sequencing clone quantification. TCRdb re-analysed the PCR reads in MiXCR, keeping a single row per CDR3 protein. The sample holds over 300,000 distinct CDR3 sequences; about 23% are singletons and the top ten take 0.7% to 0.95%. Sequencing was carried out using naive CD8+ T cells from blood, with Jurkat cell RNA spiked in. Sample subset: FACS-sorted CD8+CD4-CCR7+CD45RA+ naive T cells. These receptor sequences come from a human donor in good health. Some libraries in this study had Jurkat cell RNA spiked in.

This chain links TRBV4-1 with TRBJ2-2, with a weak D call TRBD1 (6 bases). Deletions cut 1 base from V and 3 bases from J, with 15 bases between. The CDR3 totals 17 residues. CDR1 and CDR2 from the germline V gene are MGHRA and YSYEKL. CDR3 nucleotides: TGCGCCAGCAGCCAAGTTGTCTTACAGGGTCACACCGGGGAGCTGTTTTTT. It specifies CASSQVVLQGHTGELFF.

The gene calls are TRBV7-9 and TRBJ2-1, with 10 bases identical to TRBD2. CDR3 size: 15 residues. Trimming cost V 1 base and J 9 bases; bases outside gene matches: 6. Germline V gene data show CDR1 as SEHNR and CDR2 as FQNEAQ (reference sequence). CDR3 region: CASSLVGTSEGEQFF. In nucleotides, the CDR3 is TGTGCCAGCAGCTTAGTTGGGACTAGCGAGGGTGAGCAGTTCTTC.

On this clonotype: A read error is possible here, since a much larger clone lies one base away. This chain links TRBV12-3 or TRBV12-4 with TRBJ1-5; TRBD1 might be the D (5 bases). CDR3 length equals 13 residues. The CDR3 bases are TGTGCCTGCAGTCCAGGGCTAACCCAGCCCCAGCATTTT. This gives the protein CACSPGLTQPQHF.

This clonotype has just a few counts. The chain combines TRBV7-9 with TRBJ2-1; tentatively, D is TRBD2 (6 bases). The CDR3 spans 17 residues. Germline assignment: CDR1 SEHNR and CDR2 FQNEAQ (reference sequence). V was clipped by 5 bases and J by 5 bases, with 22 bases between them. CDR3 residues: CASSTSLASREDNEQFF. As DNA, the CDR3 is TGTGCCAGCAGCACTTCCCTAGCGAGTAGAGAGGACAATGAGCAGTTCTTC. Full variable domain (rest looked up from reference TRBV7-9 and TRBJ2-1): DTGVSQNPRHKITKRGQNVTFRCDPISEHNRLYWYRQTLGQGPEFLTYFQNEAQLEKSRLLSDRFSAERPKGSFSTLEIQRTEQGDSAMYLCASSTSLASREDNEQFFGPGTRLTVL.

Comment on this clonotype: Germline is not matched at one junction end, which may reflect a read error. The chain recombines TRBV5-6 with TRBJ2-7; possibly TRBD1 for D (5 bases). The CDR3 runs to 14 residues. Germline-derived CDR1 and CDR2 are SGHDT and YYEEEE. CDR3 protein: CAGSLGQGFYEQYF. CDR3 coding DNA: TGTGCCGGCAGCTTGGGCCAGGGATTCTACGAGCAGTACTTC.

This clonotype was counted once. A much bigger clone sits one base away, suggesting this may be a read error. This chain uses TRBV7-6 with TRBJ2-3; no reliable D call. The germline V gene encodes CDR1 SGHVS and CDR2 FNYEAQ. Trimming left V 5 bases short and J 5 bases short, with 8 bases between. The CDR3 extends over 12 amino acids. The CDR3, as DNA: TGTGCCAGCAGCCACCGGAAAGATACGCAGTATTTT. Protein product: CASSHRKDTQYF.

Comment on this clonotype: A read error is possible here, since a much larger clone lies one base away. The CDR3 DNA reads as TGTGCCAGCAGCTCATGGGGGCGGTTCCTGGACACTGAAGCTTTCTTT. Encoded protein: CASSSWGRFLDTEAFF. The chain carries TRBV13 and TRBJ1-1; the D gene is possibly TRBD1 (6 bases). This CDR3 region has 16 residues. The germline gives CDR1 PRHDT, CDR2 FYEKMQ (reference sequence). Trimming cost V 4 bases and J 3 bases, with 18 bases left between them.

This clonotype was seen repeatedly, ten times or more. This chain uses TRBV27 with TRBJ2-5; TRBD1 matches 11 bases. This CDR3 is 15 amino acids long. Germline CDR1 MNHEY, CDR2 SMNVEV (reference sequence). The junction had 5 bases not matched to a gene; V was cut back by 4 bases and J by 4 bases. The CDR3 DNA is TGTGCCAGCAGTTCATGGACAGGGGGCGTAGAGACCCAGTACTTC. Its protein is CASSSWTGGVETQYF.

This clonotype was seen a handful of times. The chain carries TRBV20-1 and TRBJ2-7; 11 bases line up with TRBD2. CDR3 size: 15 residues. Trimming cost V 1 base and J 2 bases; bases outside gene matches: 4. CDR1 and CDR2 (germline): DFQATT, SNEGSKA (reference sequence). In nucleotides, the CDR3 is TGCAGTGCTAGAGGGGTAGCGGGAGGGCCCTACGAGCAGTACTTC. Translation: CSARGVAGGPYEQYF.

CDR3 bases: TGTGCCAGCAGTTACGCGCCAACGGCGGAGCCCCAGTACTTC. Protein product: CASSYAPTAEPQYF. The V and J genes are TRBV6-5 and TRBJ2-5; D ambiguous. CDR3 length equals 14 residues. The ends were cut back, 2 bases at V and 9 bases at J, with 16 bases in the middle. Germline V gives CDR1 MNHEY, CDR2 SVGAGI.

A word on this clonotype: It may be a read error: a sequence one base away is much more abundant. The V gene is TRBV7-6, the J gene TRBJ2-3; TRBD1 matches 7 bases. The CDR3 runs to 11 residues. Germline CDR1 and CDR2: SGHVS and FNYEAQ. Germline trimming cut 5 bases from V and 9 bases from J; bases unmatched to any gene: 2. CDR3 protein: CASSLGQTQYF. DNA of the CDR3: TGTGCCAGCAGCCTGGGACAGACGCAGTATTTT.

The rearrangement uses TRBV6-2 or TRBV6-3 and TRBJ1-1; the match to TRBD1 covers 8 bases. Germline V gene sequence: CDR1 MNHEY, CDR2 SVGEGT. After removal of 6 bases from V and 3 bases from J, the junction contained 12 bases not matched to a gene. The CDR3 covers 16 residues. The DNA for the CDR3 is TGTGCCAGCAGCCCCGGACAGGGCCAAGGATACACTGAAGCTTTCTTT. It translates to CASSPGQGQGYTEAFF.

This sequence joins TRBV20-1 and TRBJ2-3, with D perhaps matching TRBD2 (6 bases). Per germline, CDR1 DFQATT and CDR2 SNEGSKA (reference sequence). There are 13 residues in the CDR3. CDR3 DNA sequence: TGCAGCACACACCTGGGGGGTACAGATACGCAGTATTTT. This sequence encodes CSTHLGGTDTQYF.

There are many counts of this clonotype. The CDR3 here is CASKMAVSNQPQHF. The CDR3 coding sequence is TGTGCCAGCAAGATGGCGGTTAGCAATCAGCCCCAGCATTTT. The chain links TRBV6-2 or TRBV6-3 to TRBJ1-5; unclear D gene. Trimming stripped 7 bases from V and 0 bases from J, with 10 bases between. CDR3 length equals 14 residues. CDR1 and CDR2 from the germline V gene are MNHEY and SVGEGT.

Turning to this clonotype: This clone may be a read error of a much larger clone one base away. The CDR3 reads CANSPVPGNTIYF. The CDR3 coding sequence is TGTGCCAACAGCCCCGTGCCTGGAAACACCATATATTTT. This chain links TRBV7-9 with TRBJ1-3; D ambiguous. The CDR3 covers 13 residues. Germline CDR1 is SEHNR and CDR2 is FQNEAQ (reference sequence).

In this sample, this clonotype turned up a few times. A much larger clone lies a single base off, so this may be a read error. CDR3 in DNA: TGCAGCGTTGGGGAGGAGGGGACCGGGGCCAACGTCCTGCCTTTC. Its protein product is CSVGEEGTGANVLPF. The chain couples TRBV29-1 to TRBJ2-6, with D possibly being TRBD2 (6 bases). Germline-derived CDR1 and CDR2 are SQVTM and ANQGSEA. The CDR3 is made up of 15 amino acids. The full variable domain, its missing parts supplied by reference TRBV29-1 and TRBJ2-6, is SAVISQKPSRDICQRGTSLTIQCQVDSQVTMMFWYRQQPGQSLTLIATANQGSEATYESGFVIDKFPISRPNLTFSTLTVSNMSPEDSSIYLCSVGEEGTGANVLPFGAGSRLTVL.

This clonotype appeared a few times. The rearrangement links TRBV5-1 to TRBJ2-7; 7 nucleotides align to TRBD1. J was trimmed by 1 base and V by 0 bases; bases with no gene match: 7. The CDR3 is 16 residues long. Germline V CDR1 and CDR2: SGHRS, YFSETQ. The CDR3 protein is CASSLDRGSGSYEQYF. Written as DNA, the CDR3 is TGCGCCAGCAGCTTGGACAGGGGCTCGGGATCCTACGAGCAGTACTTC.

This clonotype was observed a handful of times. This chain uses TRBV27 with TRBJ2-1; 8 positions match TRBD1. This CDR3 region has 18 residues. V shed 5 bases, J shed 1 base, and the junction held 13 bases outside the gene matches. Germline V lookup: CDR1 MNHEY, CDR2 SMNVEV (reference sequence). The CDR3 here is CASSPEDRAWGSYNEQFF. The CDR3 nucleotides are TGTGCCAGCAGTCCCGAGGACAGGGCATGGGGGTCCTACAATGAGCAGTTCTTC.

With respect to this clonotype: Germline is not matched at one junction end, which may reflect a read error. In DNA, the CDR3 is TGTGCCAGTAAGCTAGCCACCCGGGCGAACACCGGGGAGCTGTCTTTT. Its translation is CASKLATRANTGELSF. This chain uses TRBV19 with TRBJ2-2, with TRBD2 as a possible D gene (5 bases). The CDR3 consists of 16 residues. Germline CDR1 and CDR2: LNHDA and SQIVND (reference sequence).

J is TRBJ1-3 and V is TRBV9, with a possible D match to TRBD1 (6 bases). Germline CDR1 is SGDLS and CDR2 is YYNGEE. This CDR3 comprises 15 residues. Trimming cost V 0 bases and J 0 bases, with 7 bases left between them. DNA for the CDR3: TGTGCCAGCAGCGTAGGCAGGGGCTCTGGAAACACCATATATTTT. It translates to CASSVGRGSGNTIYF.

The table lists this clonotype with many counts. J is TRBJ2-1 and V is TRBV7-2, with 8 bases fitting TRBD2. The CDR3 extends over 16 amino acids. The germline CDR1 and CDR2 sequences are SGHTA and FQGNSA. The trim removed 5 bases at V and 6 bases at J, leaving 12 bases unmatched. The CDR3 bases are TGTGCCAGCAGCCTGGAGCGGGGGTCCCTCAGCAATGAGCAGTTCTTC. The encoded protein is CASSLERGSLSNEQFF.

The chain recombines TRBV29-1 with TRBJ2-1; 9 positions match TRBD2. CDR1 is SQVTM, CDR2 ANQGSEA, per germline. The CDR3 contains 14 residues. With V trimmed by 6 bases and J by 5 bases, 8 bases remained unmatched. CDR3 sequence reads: CSVVSGRVNNEQFF. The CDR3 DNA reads TGCAGCGTGGTTAGCGGGAGAGTAAACAATGAGCAGTTCTTC.

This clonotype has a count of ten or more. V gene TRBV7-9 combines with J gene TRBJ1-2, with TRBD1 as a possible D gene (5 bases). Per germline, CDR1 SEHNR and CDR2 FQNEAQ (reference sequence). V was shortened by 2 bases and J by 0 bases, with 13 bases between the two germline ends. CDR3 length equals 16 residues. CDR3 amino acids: CASSLLSMTANYGYTF. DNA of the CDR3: TGTGCCAGCAGCTTATTATCCATGACAGCTAACTATGGCTACACCTTC. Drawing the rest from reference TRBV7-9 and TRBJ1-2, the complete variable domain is DTGVSQNPRHKITKRGQNVTFRCDPISEHNRLYWYRQTLGQGPEFLTYFQNEAQLEKSRLLSDRFSAERPKGSFSTLEIQRTEQGDSAMYLCASSLLSMTANYGYTFGSGTRLTVV.

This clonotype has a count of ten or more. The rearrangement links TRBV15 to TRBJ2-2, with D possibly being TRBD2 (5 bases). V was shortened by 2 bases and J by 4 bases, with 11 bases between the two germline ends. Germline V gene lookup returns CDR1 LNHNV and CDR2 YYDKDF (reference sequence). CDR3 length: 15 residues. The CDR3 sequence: CATSRLSAGTGELFF. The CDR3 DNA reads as TGTGCCACCAGCAGACTTAGCGCGGGCACCGGGGAGCTGTTTTTT.

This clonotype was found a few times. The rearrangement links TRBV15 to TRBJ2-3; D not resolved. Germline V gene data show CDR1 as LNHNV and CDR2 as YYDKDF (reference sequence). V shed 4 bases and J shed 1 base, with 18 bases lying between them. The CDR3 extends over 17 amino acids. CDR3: CATSNCISRPCTDTQYF. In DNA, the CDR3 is TGTGCCACCAGCAACTGCATTTCGCGCCCGTGCACAGATACGCAGTATTTT.

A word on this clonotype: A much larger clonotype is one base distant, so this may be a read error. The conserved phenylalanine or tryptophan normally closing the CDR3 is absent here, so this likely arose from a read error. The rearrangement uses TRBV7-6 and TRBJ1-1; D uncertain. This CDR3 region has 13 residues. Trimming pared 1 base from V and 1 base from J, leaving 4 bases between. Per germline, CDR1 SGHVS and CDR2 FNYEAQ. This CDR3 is CASSLEQNTEAFI. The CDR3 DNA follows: TGTGCCAGCAGCTTAGAGCAGAACACTGAAGCTTTCATT.